The 12 T cell receptor beta chains in this list originate from one sample, sequenced in a study of metastatic and nonmetastatic thyroid tumors. TCRdb re-clonotyped the PCR reads via MiXCR. The table includes around 34,000 clones, roughly 15% detected once. All patients were treatment-naive before thyroid surgery. Sequenced sample: blood. The receptors here all came from a female donor with papillary thyroid cancer or a benign thyroid nodule (not recorded which). Some clones in this sample may be carry-over from other donors' samples.

This clone has ten or more counts. The J gene is TRBJ1-2, the V gene TRBV11-2, with 7 bases that match TRBD1. The germline CDR1 and CDR2 sequences are SGHAT and FQNNGV. CDR3 size: 14 residues. The V gene end was trimmed by 3 bases and the J gene end by 1 base; junction bases not matched to a gene: 2. CDR3 residues: CASSLGQINYGYTF. The CDR3 DNA follows: TGTGCCAGCAGCTTGGGACAGATTAACTATGGCTACACCTTC.

The chain links TRBV20-1 to TRBJ1-6; 9 bases match TRBD1. V dropped 3 bases and J dropped 9; count of bases not matched to a gene: 12. There are 16 residues in the CDR3. Germline V CDR1 and CDR2: DFQATT, SNEGSKA (reference sequence). Here the CDR3 DNA reads TGCAGTGCTAGGGACCACGCGGGACAGGGTAGTTCACCCCTCCACTTT. Amino acids: CSARDHAGQGSSPLHF.

This clone was found many times. Its ends do not fully match the called genes, so a read error is possible. The chain joins TRBV6-2 or TRBV6-3 to TRBJ2-5; D possibly corresponds to TRBD2 (6 bases). Germline V gene lookup returns CDR1 MNHEY and CDR2 SVGEGT. The CDR3 contains 14 residues. CDR3 loop: CAGSRGRLQETQYF. DNA for the CDR3: TGTGCCGGCAGTCGGGGGAGGCTCCAAGAGACCCAGTACTTC.

This clone has at least ten counts. The chain joins TRBV9 to TRBJ2-7; the D gene could be TRBD1 or TRBD2 (5 bases each). Germline CDR1 is SGDLS and CDR2 is YYNGEE. CDR3 length equals 15 residues. The V end lost 0 bases, the J end lost 0 bases, and 10 bases lay between the germline ends. CDR3: CASSVAPGPSYEQYF. CDR3 nucleotides: TGTGCCAGCAGCGTAGCTCCGGGACCCTCCTACGAGCAGTACTTC.

This clone was counted at least ten times. This rearrangement joins TRBV7-3 to TRBJ2-3; D possibly corresponds to TRBD1 (6 bases). V was clipped by 4 bases and J by 7 bases, with 9 bases between them. The CDR3 has 12 amino acids. Per the germline V gene, CDR1 is SGHTA and CDR2 is FQGTGA. CDR3: CASSSDRNTQYF. CDR3 sequence (DNA): TGTGCCAGCAGCTCGGACAGAAATACGCAGTATTTT.

At least ten counts were recorded for this clone. The chain combines TRBV19 with TRBJ2-7, with 8 nucleotides matching TRBD2. This CDR3 region has 14 residues. With V trimmed by 3 bases and J by 2 bases, 3 bases remained unmatched. Germline CDR1 reads LNHDA; CDR2 reads SQIVND (reference sequence). The CDR3 DNA is TGTGCCAGTAGTATCACTAGCGGAACCTACGAGCAGTACTTC. It codes for CASSITSGTYEQYF.

This clone occurred a few times. It may be a read error: a sequence one base away is much more abundant. This chain connects TRBV9 to TRBJ2-5; D call uncertain. The CDR3 sequence is 14 residues long. Germline V CDR1 and CDR2: SGDLS, YYNGEE. The CDR3 sequence: CASSASGTRETQHF. Here the CDR3 DNA reads TGTGCCAGCAGCGCCTCAGGAACAAGAGAGACCCAGCACTTC.

The table lists this clone with many counts. CDR3 DNA sequence: TGTGCCAGCAGCCGGAACGGGGGAACCTACAATGAGCAGTTCTTC. This encodes CASSRNGGTYNEQFF. The chain is built from TRBV12-3 or TRBV12-4 and TRBJ2-1; perhaps TRBD2 as D (6 bases). The CDR3 is made up of 15 amino acids. V was pared by 6 bases and J by 2 bases, with 14 bases between.

This clone was detected ten times or more. The chain employs TRBV14 and TRBJ2-1, with no clear D. V was clipped by 1 base and J by 2 bases, with 6 bases between them. Germline assignment: CDR1 SGHDN and CDR2 FVKESK. The CDR3 has 14 residues. The CDR3 sequence is CASSQAQAYNEQFF. CDR3 sequence (DNA): TGTGCCAGCAGCCAAGCGCAGGCCTACAATGAGCAGTTCTTC.

This clone was detected ten times or more. This chain links TRBV18 with TRBJ2-7; 10 nucleotides align to TRBD2. Germline V lookup: CDR1 KGHSH, CDR2 LQKENI. The CDR3 runs to 14 residues. V lost 3 bases to trimming and J lost 2 bases; unmatched junction nucleotides: 1. The CDR3 loop is CASSPGLAAYEQYF. The CDR3 DNA follows: TGTGCCAGCTCACCCGGACTAGCGGCCTACGAGCAGTACTTC.

This clone was recorded at least ten times. This chain uses TRBV18 with TRBJ2-7, with 12 positions matching TRBD2. The trim removed 1 base at V and 4 bases at J, leaving 11 bases unmatched. The germline CDR1 and CDR2 sequences are KGHSH and LQKENI. The CDR3 totals 18 residues. The CDR3 DNA follows: TGTGCCAGCTCACCACGGCTAGCGGGAGGGCCGTATATTTACGAGCAGTACTTC. Translating it yields CASSPRLAGGPYIYEQYF.

This clone was counted only a few times. The chain carries TRBV12-5 and TRBJ2-7, with a weak D call TRBD2 (6 bases). This CDR3 is built from 12 residues. Trimming took off 1 base at V and 5 bases at J, with 6 bases between the two ends. Germline V CDR1 and CDR2: LGHNT, FRNRAP. CDR3 bases: TGTGCTAGTGGTTTGGGGAGGGACGAGCAGTACTTC. Its protein is CASGLGRDEQYF.